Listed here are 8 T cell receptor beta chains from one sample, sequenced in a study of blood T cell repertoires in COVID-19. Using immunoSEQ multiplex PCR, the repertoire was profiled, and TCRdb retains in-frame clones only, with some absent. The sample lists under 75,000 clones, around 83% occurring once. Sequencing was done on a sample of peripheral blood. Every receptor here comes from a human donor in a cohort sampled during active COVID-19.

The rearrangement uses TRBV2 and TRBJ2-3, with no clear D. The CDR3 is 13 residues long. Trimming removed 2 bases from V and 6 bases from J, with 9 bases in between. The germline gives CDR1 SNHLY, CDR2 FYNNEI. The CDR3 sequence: CASSENSLDTQYF. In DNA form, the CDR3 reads TGTGCCAGCAGTGAAAATAGTTTGGATACGCAGTATTTT.

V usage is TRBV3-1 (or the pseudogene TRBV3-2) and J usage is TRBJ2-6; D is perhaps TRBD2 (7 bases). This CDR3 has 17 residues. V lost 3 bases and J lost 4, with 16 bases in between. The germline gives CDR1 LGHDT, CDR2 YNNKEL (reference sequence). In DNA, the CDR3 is TGTGCCAGCAGCCAGTGGGGCGGGGGCTCCGGGGCCAACGTCCTGACTTTC. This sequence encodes CASSQWGGGSGANVLTF.

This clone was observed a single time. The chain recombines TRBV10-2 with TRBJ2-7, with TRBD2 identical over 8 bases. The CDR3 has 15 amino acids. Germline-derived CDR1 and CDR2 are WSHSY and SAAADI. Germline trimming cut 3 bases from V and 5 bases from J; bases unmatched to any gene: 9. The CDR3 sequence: CASSEWKRGTDEQYF. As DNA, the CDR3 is TGCGCCAGCAGTGAATGGAAGCGGGGGACGGACGAGCAGTACTTC.

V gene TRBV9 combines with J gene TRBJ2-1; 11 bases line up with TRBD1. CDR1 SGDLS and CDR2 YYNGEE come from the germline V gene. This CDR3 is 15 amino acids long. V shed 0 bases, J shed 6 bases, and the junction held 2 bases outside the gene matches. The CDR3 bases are TGTGCCAGCAGCGTAGGGGACAGGGGGAGCAATGAGCAGTTCTTC. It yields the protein CASSVGDRGSNEQFF. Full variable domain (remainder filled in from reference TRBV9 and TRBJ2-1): DSGVTQTPKHLITATGQRVTLRCSPRSGDLSVYWYQQSLDQGLQFLIQYYNGEERAKGNILERFSAQQFPDLHSELNLSSLELGDSALYFCASSVGDRGSNEQFFGPGTRLTVL.

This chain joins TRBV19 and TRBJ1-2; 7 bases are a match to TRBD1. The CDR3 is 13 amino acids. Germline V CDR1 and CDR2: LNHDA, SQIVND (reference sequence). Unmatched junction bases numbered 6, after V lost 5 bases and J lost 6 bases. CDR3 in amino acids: CASSARGLDGYTF. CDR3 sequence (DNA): TGTGCCAGTAGTGCGAGGGGGCTGGATGGCTACACCTTC.

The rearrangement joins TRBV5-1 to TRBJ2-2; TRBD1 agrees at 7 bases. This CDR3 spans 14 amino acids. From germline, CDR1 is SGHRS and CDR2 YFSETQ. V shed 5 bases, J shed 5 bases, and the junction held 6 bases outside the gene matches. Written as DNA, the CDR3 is TGCGCCAGCAGTAGGGACAGAACAACCGGGGAGCTGTTTTTT. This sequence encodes CASSRDRTTGELFF.

The CDR3 loop is CASSSGTGGADTQYF. In DNA, the CDR3 is TGCGCCAGCAGCTCCGGGACAGGGGGCGCAGATACGCAGTATTTT. The chain carries TRBV5-1 and TRBJ2-3; 12 bases match TRBD1. The CDR3 totals 15 residues. Trimming at V came to 3 bases and at J to 4 bases, leaving 3 bases not matched to a gene. Looked up from germline, CDR1 is SGHRS and CDR2 is YFSETQ.

The CDR3 spells CASSLTRGDTIYF. The CDR3 nucleotides are TGTGCCAGCAGTCTAACCCGGGGGGACACCATATATTTT. This chain links TRBV3-1 (or the pseudogene TRBV3-2) with TRBJ1-3, with TRBD1 as a possible D gene (5 bases). The germline gives CDR1 LGHDT, CDR2 YNNKEL (reference sequence). V was cut by 6 bases and J by 8 bases, with 14 bases left in between. CDR3 size: 13 residues.